These 28 T cell receptor beta chains originate from one sample sequenced in a study of blood T cell repertoires in COVID-19. Generated by immunoSEQ multiplex PCR, the TCRdb table keeps only in-frame clones and is missing some. This table has approximately 330,000 clones, about nine tenths appearing once. The sequenced sample consisted of PBMCs or T cells enriched from blood (not recorded which). The receptors shown here come from a woman aged 25 to 39 who had recovered from COVID-19.

This clone came up a few times. The V call is TRBV3-1 (or the pseudogene TRBV3-2), the J call TRBJ1-1; 9 nucleotides match TRBD1. The ends lost 4 bases at V and 1 base at J; junction bases unmatched: 4. Germline V gene sequence: CDR1 LGHDT, CDR2 YNNKEL (reference sequence). This CDR3 is 15 amino acids long. The CDR3 nucleotides are TGTGCCAGCAGCCTACAGGGGGCGGGGAACACTGAAGCTTTCTTT. Translation: CASSLQGAGNTEAFF.

This clone came up a few times. J is TRBJ1-1 and V is TRBV29-1; D is ambiguous. CDR3 length: 13 amino acids. Per the germline V gene, CDR1 is SQVTM and CDR2 is ANQGSEA. V lost 7 bases to trimming and J lost 1 base, with 13 bases between them. The CDR3 reads CSAHRNRNTEAFF. The DNA of the CDR3 is TGCAGCGCCCACCGGAACAGGAACACTGAAGCTTTCTTT. Based on the CDR3 plus reference TRBV29-1 and TRBJ1-1, the full variable domain is SAVISQKPSRDICQRGTSLTIQCQVDSQVTMMFWYRQQPGQSLTLIATANQGSEATYESGFVIDKFPISRPNLTFSTLTVSNMSPEDSSIYLCSAHRNRNTEAFFGQGTRLTVV.

The J gene is TRBJ2-3, the V gene TRBV21-1; TRBD2 was called by the table and not checked on the DNA. TRBV21-1 is marked as a pseudogene. The CDR3 runs 22 residues. CDR3 sequence reads: CASSTRYEQLLDPAPGMDTQYF. For the CDR3, the DNA is TGTGCCAGCAGCACTCGATACGAACAGCTCCTAGATCCGGCACCCGGGATGGATACGCAGTATTTT.

This chain uses TRBV6-2 or TRBV6-3 with TRBJ1-2, with a tentative D call TRBD1 (6 bases). Germline assignment: CDR1 MNHEY and CDR2 SVGEGT. The V end was cut by 5 bases, the J end by 4 bases, with 14 bases between. The CDR3 totals 14 residues. The CDR3, as DNA: TGTGCCAGCAGTCAACAGGGTTACTCCTATGGCTACACCTTC. The encoded protein is CASSQQGYSYGYTF.

This chain uses TRBV7-9 with TRBJ2-5; 10 positions agree with TRBD2. Germline lookup yields CDR1 SEHNR and CDR2 FQNEAQ (reference sequence). The V segment lost 4 bases and the J segment 5 bases; nucleotides outside the gene matches: 13. CDR3 length equals 17 residues. CDR3 nucleotide sequence: TGTGCCAGCAGCTCCACATCGAGCGGGAGGGCCGCGGAGACCCAGTACTTC. Translation: CASSSTSSGRAAETQYF.

This chain joins TRBV18 and TRBJ1-6; 10 bases are a match to TRBD1. V was clipped by 3 bases and J by 5 bases; unmatched bases: 1. Germline V gene sequence: CDR1 KGHSH, CDR2 LQKENI. There are 15 residues in the CDR3. The CDR3, as DNA: TGTGCCAGCTCACCGGGGACAGGGGATAATTCACCCCTCCACTTT. Protein: CASSPGTGDNSPLHF.

The gene calls are TRBV7-2 and TRBJ2-1; TRBD2 aligns across 9 bases. The CDR3 length is 16 residues. Unmatched junction bases numbered 6, after V lost 1 base and J lost 5 bases. CDR1 and CDR2 from the germline V gene are SGHTA and FQGNSA. Here the CDR3 DNA reads TGTGCCAGCAGCTTAGTAGGCGGGAGGGCTGACAATGAGCAGTTCTTC. Its protein product is CASSLVGGRADNEQFF.

The chain couples TRBV19 to TRBJ1-5, with D unclear. CDR3 size: 15 residues. V was trimmed by 3 bases and J by 2 bases, leaving 11 bases between them. Germline CDR1 is LNHDA and CDR2 is SQIVND (reference sequence). CDR3 sequence reads: CASSMGGLRNQPQHF. Here the CDR3 DNA reads TGTGCCAGTAGTATGGGAGGGCTCCGCAATCAGCCCCAGCATTTT.

The V gene is TRBV7-2, the J gene TRBJ2-5, with TRBD1 as a possible D gene (5 bases). CDR1 is SGHTA, CDR2 FQGNSA, per germline. V gave up 2 bases and J gave up 5 bases, with 12 bases separating them. The CDR3 sequence is 14 residues long. As DNA, the CDR3 is TGTGCCAGCAGCTTAAATCAGGGAACCGAGACCCAGTACTTC. This sequence encodes CASSLNQGTETQYF.

The rearrangement uses TRBV5-1 and TRBJ2-1, with TRBD2 identical over 7 bases. The CDR3 totals 17 residues. Losses at the gene ends were 5 bases for V and 2 bases for J; bases not matched to a gene: 13. Germline V gene lookup returns CDR1 SGHRS and CDR2 YFSETQ. The DNA of the CDR3 is TGCGCCAGCAGGGGGAGCTTTGGGACTAACACCTACAATGAGCAGTTCTTC. Amino acids: CASRGSFGTNTYNEQFF.

As concerns this clone: Relative to the germline gene, one junction end is altered; a read error may explain this. The V and J genes are TRBV27 and TRBJ2-7; TRBD1 agrees at 7 bases. The CDR3 extends over 12 amino acids. Germline V lookup: CDR1 MNHEY, CDR2 SMNVEV (reference sequence). The CDR3 DNA reads TGTGCCAGCAGTTTCTTGAATCAGGGGGAAACCTTC. This sequence encodes CASSFLNQGETF.

The gene calls are TRBV12-3 or TRBV12-4 and TRBJ1-2; D ambiguous. CDR3 size: 13 residues. The V end was cut by 4 bases, the J end by 1 base, with 7 bases between. This CDR3 is CASSSQNNYGYTF. The DNA for the CDR3 is TGTGCCAGCAGTTCCCAGAATAACTATGGCTACACCTTC.

The gene calls are TRBV19 and TRBJ2-7; TRBD1 aligns across 9 bases. The CDR3 covers 15 residues. Losses at the gene ends were 8 bases for V and 0 bases for J; bases not matched to a gene: 8. CDR1 LNHDA and CDR2 SQIVND come from the germline V gene (reference sequence). CDR3 in amino acids: CASGLGQGPSYEQYF. The CDR3 DNA sequence: TGTGCCAGTGGCTTGGGACAGGGACCCTCCTACGAGCAGTACTTC.

V is TRBV5-1 and J is TRBJ2-5; TRBD1 aligns across 10 bases. Germline values: CDR1 SGHRS, CDR2 YFSETQ. The CDR3 totals 17 residues. J lost 4 bases, V lost 0 bases, and 9 bases had no gene match. The CDR3 region is CASSLASGTGVGETQYF. CDR3 nucleotides: TGCGCCAGCAGCTTGGCCTCGGGGACAGGGGTCGGAGAGACCCAGTACTTC.

Note on this clone: Relative to the germline gene, one junction end is altered; a read error may explain this. This chain connects TRBV5-1 to TRBJ2-4; D not certain. This CDR3 spans 13 amino acids. Germline V gives CDR1 SGHRS, CDR2 YFSETQ. CDR3: CASSFTATNIQYF. The CDR3 nucleotides read TGCGCCAGCAGCTTTACAGCCACAAACATTCAGTACTTC.

This chain connects TRBV5-4 to TRBJ1-1; TRBD1 is a possible D gene (6 bases). This CDR3 is 15 amino acids long. V shed 2 bases and J shed 6 bases, with 17 bases lying between them. The germline gives CDR1 SGHNT, CDR2 YYREEE (reference sequence). The CDR3 spells CASSFIDRFGPEAFF. CDR3 bases: TGTGCCAGCAGCTTCATCGACAGGTTCGGCCCTGAAGCTTTCTTT.

The chain combines TRBV6-5 with TRBJ2-2; D is unresolved. V was pared by 9 bases and J by 6 bases, with 8 bases between. Per the germline V gene, CDR1 is MNHEY and CDR2 is SVGAGI. The CDR3 runs 11 residues. CDR3 in amino acids: CARWQAGELFF. In DNA form, the CDR3 reads TGTGCCAGGTGGCAGGCCGGGGAGCTGTTTTTT.

J is TRBJ2-3 and V is TRBV6-2 or TRBV6-3; D possibly corresponds to TRBD2 (6 bases). Germline V CDR1 and CDR2: MNHEY, SVGEGT. Trimming shortened V by 6 bases and J by 6 bases, and 22 bases separated the two germline ends. The length of the CDR3 is 16 residues. The CDR3 spells CASSRRVVGSLDTQYF. The CDR3 nucleotides are TGTGCCAGCAGCCGGAGGGTTGTCGGGAGTCTCGATACGCAGTATTTT.

A note on this clone: At one end the junction does not follow the germline gene, possibly because of a read error. This chain connects TRBV5-1 to TRBJ2-3, with 9 nucleotides matching TRBD2. Germline-derived CDR1 and CDR2 are SGHRS and YFSETQ. CDR3 size: 16 residues. The CDR3 DNA is TGCGCCAGCAGTTTGGTAGCGGGAGAACGGACAGATACGCAGTATTTT. It specifies CASSLVAGERTDTQYF. Complete variable domain (other parts from reference TRBV5-1 and TRBJ2-3): KAGVTQTPRYLIKTRGQQVTLSCSPISGHRSVSWYQQTPGQGLQFLFEYFSETQRNKGNFPGRFSGRQFSNSRSEMNVSTLELGDSALYLCASSLVAGERTDTQYFGPGTRLTVL.

The V gene is TRBV18, the J gene TRBJ2-3; D is possibly TRBD1 (7 bases). The ends were cut back, 4 bases at V and 4 bases at J, with 12 bases in the middle. The CDR3 consists of 14 residues. Germline V gene lookup returns CDR1 KGHSH and CDR2 LQKENI. As DNA, the CDR3 is TGTGCCAGCTCACAATCCAGGGGGGCAGATACGCAGTATTTT. This sequence encodes CASSQSRGADTQYF.

This chain connects TRBV12-5 to TRBJ1-5, with a weak D call TRBD1 (6 bases). Germline V gene lookup returns CDR1 LGHNT and CDR2 FRNRAP. There are 15 residues in the CDR3. V was trimmed by 6 bases and J by 3 bases, leaving 15 bases between them. The CDR3 DNA is TGTGCTAGTGGCCTTGGCGGGGGCCTCAATCAGCCCCAGCATTTT. Protein: CASGLGGGLNQPQHF.

V is TRBV11-3 and J is TRBJ1-1; 7 bases map to TRBD1. Losses at the gene ends were 0 bases for V and 1 base for J; bases not matched to a gene: 8. The germline V gene has CDR1 SGHNT and CDR2 YENEEA. This CDR3 region has 17 residues. CDR3 amino acids: CASSLDVPGQPNTEAFF. The CDR3 DNA reads as TGTGCCAGCAGCTTAGATGTCCCGGGACAGCCGAACACTGAAGCTTTCTTT.

This sequence joins TRBV4-1 and TRBJ1-3; D is ambiguous. The germline CDR1 and CDR2 sequences are MGHRA and YSYEKL. The CDR3 covers 18 residues. V shed 1 base and J shed 1 base, with 17 bases lying between them. The CDR3 spells CASSQVRGLGGSGNTIYF. The CDR3, as DNA: TGCGCCAGCAGCCAAGTACGAGGTCTGGGAGGATCTGGAAACACCATATATTTT.

In the case of this clone: A read error may produce the germline difference seen at one junction end. V usage is TRBV7-7 and J usage is TRBJ2-7; the match to TRBD1 covers 7 bases. The germline gives CDR1 SSHAT, CDR2 FNYEAQ (reference sequence). This CDR3 has 15 amino acids. CDR3 protein: CASSFRQGDSYEQYF. The CDR3 DNA reads TGTGCTAGCAGCTTCCGGCAGGGGGACTCCTACGAGCAGTACTTC.

The chain links TRBV3-1 (or the pseudogene TRBV3-2) to TRBJ1-1; TRBD1 is a possible D gene (6 bases). This CDR3 has 15 amino acids. Germline V CDR1 and CDR2: LGHDT, YNNKEL (reference sequence). The V end was cut by 0 bases, the J end by 11 bases, with 19 bases between. As DNA, the CDR3 is TGTGCCAGCAGCCAAGAAGGATTGAGCAGGGGCGATGCTTTCTTT. It yields the protein CASSQEGLSRGDAFF.

This chain links TRBV5-4 with TRBJ2-3, with D unresolved. The CDR3 runs to 15 residues. Germline V lookup: CDR1 SGHNT, CDR2 YYREEE (reference sequence). Trimming took off 0 bases at V and 1 base at J, with 9 bases between the two ends. The CDR3 DNA reads TGTGCCAGCAGCTTGGAACCTAGTCGCACAGATACGCAGTATTTT. It codes for CASSLEPSRTDTQYF.

This clone came up once. The chain is built from TRBV5-4 and TRBJ2-2, with a tentative D call TRBD2 (6 bases). The V gene lost 1 base and the J gene lost 6 bases, with 16 bases spanning the gap. Germline V gene sequence: CDR1 SGHNT, CDR2 YYREEE (reference sequence). CDR3 length equals 16 residues. DNA of the CDR3: TGTGCCAGCAGCTTGTGGGGGGAGCATAGAGCCGGGGAGCTGTTTTTT. Protein sequence: CASSLWGEHRAGELFF.

The gene calls are TRBV4-1 and TRBJ2-7; D possibly corresponds to TRBD1 (6 bases). The germline V gene has CDR1 MGHRA and CDR2 YSYEKL. The CDR3 covers 18 residues. V lost 1 base and J lost 0, with 19 bases in between. CDR3: CASSQVHPGRQASYEQYF. CDR3 in DNA: TGCGCCAGCAGCCAAGTCCACCCCGGGCGACAGGCCTCCTACGAGCAGTACTTC.